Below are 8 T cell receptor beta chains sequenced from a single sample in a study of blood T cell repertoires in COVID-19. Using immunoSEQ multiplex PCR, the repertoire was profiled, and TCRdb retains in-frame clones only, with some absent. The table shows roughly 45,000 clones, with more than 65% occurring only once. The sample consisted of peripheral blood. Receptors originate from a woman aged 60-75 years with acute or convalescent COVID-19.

The CDR3 region is CASSFISLDSGYTF. CDR3 DNA sequence: TGTGCCAGCAGCTTTATCAGCTTGGACTCTGGCTACACCTTC. The chain carries TRBV5-4 and TRBJ1-2; D is undetermined. Trimming shortened V by 2 bases and J by 7 bases, and 15 bases separated the two germline ends. Germline CDR1 SGHNT, CDR2 YYREEE (reference sequence). The CDR3 loop spans 14 amino acids. Complete variable domain (other parts from reference TRBV5-4 and TRBJ1-2): ETGVTQSPTHLIKTRGQQVTLRCSSQSGHNTVSWYQQALGQGPQFIFQYYREEENGRGNFPPRFSGLQFPNYSSELNVNALELDDSALYLCASSFISLDSGYTFGSGTRLTVV.

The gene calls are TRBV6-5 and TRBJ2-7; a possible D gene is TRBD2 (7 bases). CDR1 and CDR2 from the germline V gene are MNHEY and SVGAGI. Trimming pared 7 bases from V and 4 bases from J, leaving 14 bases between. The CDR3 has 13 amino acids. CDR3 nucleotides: TGTGCCAGCAACCAGGGGAGGGGATACGAGCAGTACTTC. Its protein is CASNQGRGYEQYF.

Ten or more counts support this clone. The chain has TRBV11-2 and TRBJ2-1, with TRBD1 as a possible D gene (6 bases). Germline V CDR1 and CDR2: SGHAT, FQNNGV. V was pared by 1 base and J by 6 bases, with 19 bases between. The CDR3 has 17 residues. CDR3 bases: TGTGCCAGCAGCTTAGCCAACGGACAGAGACTATTCAATGAGCAGTTCTTC. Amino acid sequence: CASSLANGQRLFNEQFF.

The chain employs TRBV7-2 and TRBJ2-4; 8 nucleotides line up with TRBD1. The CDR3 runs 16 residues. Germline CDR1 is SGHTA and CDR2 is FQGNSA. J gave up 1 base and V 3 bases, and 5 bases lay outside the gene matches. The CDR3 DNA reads TGTGCCAGCAGCTTCCAGGGGGCGCAGGCCAAAAACATTCAGTACTTC. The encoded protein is CASSFQGAQAKNIQYF.

DNA for the CDR3: TGTGCCACCAGCAGACTGACTTCATCCTACAATGAGCAGTTCTTC. Translated, it gives CATSRLTSSYNEQFF. V gene TRBV15 combines with J gene TRBJ2-1, with D unclear. Trimming cost V 2 bases and J 1 base, with 9 bases left between them. Germline CDR1 is LNHNV and CDR2 is YYDKDF (reference sequence). CDR3 length: 15 residues.

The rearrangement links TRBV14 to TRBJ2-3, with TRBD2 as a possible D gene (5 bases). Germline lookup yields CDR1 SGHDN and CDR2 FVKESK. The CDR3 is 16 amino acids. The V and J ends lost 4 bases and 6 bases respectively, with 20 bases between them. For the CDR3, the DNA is TGTGCCAGCAGCCCTGCCATTCGGAAGGGAGTTGATACGCAGTATTTT. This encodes CASSPAIRKGVDTQYF.

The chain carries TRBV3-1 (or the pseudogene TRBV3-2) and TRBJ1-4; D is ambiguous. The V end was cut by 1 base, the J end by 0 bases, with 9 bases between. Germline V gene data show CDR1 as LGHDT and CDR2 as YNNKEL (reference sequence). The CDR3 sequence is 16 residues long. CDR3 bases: TGTGCCAGCAGCCAAGGGGAGTCTGCAACTAATGAAAAACTGTTTTTT. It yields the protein CASSQGESATNEKLFF.

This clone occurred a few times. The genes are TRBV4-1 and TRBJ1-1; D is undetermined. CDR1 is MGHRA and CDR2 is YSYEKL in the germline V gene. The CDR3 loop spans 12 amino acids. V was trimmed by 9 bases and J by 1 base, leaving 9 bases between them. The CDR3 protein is CASRLGNTEAFF. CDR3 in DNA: TGCGCCAGTCGTCTAGGGAACACTGAAGCTTTCTTT.